Listed below are T cell receptor beta chains from one sample, sequenced in a study of T cells in Graves' hyperthyroidism and ophthalmopathy. TCRdb re-analysed the multiplex PCR reads in MiXCR, keeping a single row per CDR3 protein. The sample holds over 150,000 distinct CDR3 sequences, about a sixth seen once. Sequencing was performed on blood. The receptors derive from a woman aged 45-65 years with Graves' hyperthyroidism. CDR3s include the opening cysteine and the closing phenylalanine or tryptophan. Fields, in order: clone size, J gene, D gene, V gene, CDR3 protein, CDR3 DNA. D genes are given only for firm matches. Size is stated for part of the rows, as once, few or many counts, or as a class when the clone is expanded.

>many|TRBJ1-3|-|TRBV12-3/TRBV12-4
CASSLSRPGGATIYF
TGTGCCAGCAGTTTGTCGAGACCCGGGGGGGCCACCATATATTTT
>many|TRBJ2-1|-|TRBV7-2
CASSSFGGYEQFF
TGTGCCAGCAGCTCATTCGGGGGCTATGAGCAGTTCTTC
>few|TRBJ2-6|-|TRBV6-6
CASSYQGLYSGANVLTF
TGTGCCAGCAGTTACCAGGGACTTTACTCTGGGGCCAACGTCCTGACTTTC
>many|TRBJ2-7|-|TRBV6-2/TRBV6-3
CASSRSGGQATGGSYEQYF
TGTGCCAGCAGTCGCTCGGGAGGACAGGCCACGGGAGGCTCCTACGAGCAGTACTTC
>few|TRBJ2-5|-|TRBV20-1
CSARVAGQEAQYF
TGCAGTGCTAGAGTGGCGGGTCAAGAGGCCCAGTACTTC
>-|TRBJ1-2|-|TRBV4-2
CASSQVLGERAYGYTF
TGTGCCAGCAGCCAAGTGTTAGGCGAAAGGGCCTATGGCTACACCTTC
>once|TRBJ2-1|-|TRBV2
CASSAPSEQFF
TGTGCCAGCAGTGCCCCGAGTGAGCAGTTCTTC
>many|TRBJ1-1|-|TRBV3-1
CASSQVARGWAFF
TGTGCCAGCAGCCAAGTAGCCAGGGGCTGGGCTTTCTTT
>-|TRBJ2-5|-|TRBV30
CAWSDGETQYF
TGTGCCTGGAGTGACGGGGAGACCCAGTACTTC
>-|TRBJ1-1|TRBD1|TRBV5-6
CASSTRGRFGDDTEAFF
TGTGCCAGCAGCACTAGGGGGCGCTTTGGTGACGACACTGAAGCTTTCTTT
>few|TRBJ1-3|-|TRBV30
CAWSIDTSGNTIYF
TGTGCCTGGAGTATTGACACTTCTGGAAACACCATATATTTT
>many|TRBJ2-2|TRBD1|TRBV6-1
CASSDRQGTTGELFF
TGTGCCAGCAGTGACAGACAGGGTACGACCGGGGAGCTGTTTTTT
>-|TRBJ2-5|-|TRBV19
CASSPDVTAGQDTQYF
TGTGCCAGTAGTCCGGACGTGACCGCGGGACAAGATACCCAGTACTTC
>many|TRBJ2-7|TRBD2|TRBV7-9
CASSSTTSGTYEQYF
TGTGCCAGCAGCTCTACCACTAGCGGGACCTACGAGCAGTACTTC
>-|TRBJ2-5|-|TRBV9
CASSVVVGGRETQYF
TGTGCCAGCAGCGTAGTTGTCGGGGGGCGAGAGACCCAGTACTTC
>many|TRBJ2-1|-|TRBV30
CAWDGSYNEQFF
TGTGCCTGGGACGGATCCTACAATGAGCAGTTCTTC
>many|TRBJ2-1|-|TRBV27
CASSDFIEQFF
TGTGCCAGCAGTGACTTCATAGAGCAGTTCTTC
>-|TRBJ2-5|-|TRBV12-3/TRBV12-4
CASSHRVETQYF
TGTGCCAGCAGCCACAGGGTGGAGACCCAGTACTTC
>many|TRBJ1-5|-|TRBV20-1
CSAGRENQPQHF
TGCAGTGCTGGTAGGGAGAATCAGCCCCAGCATTTT
>few|TRBJ1-2|-|TRBV10-2
CVSSSDNYGYTF
TGCGTCAGCAGTAGTGATAACTATGGCTACACCTTC
>many|TRBJ1-1|-|TRBV20-1
CSAIDGGRTEAFF
TGCAGTGCTATCGATGGGGGGCGCACTGAAGCTTTCTTT
>many|TRBJ1-1|-|TRBV5-1
CATRGGGDERRNTEAFF
TGCGCCACCCGGGGTGGGGGAGACGAAAGAAGGAACACTGAAGCTTTCTTT
>few|TRBJ1-5|-|TRBV19
CATQRGVTNQPQHF
TGTGCCACTCAGAGAGGGGTAACCAATCAGCCCCAGCATTTT
>many|TRBJ1-1|-|TRBV5-6
CASSFGSGDTEAFF
TGTGCCAGCAGCTTTGGCTCAGGGGACACTGAAGCTTTCTTT
>-|TRBJ2-5|-|TRBV5-1
CASSPQGRETQYF
TGCGCCAGCAGCCCGCAGGGTCGGGAGACCCAGTACTTC
>many|TRBJ2-3|TRBD1|TRBV12-3/TRBV12-4
CASSRTGASTDTQYF
TGTGCCAGCAGCAGGACAGGGGCTAGCACAGATACGCAGTATTTT
>few|TRBJ1-5|TRBD1|TRBV7-9
CASSLGTEPQHF
TGTGCCAGCAGCCTAGGGACAGAGCCCCAGCATTTT
>-|TRBJ1-1|-|TRBV19
CASSHIPGRGFTEAFF
TGTGCCAGTAGCCATATCCCGGGGCGGGGCTTCACTGAAGCTTTCTTT
>many|TRBJ2-7|-|TRBV3-1
CASSQFPHEQYF
TGTGCCAGCAGCCAATTCCCTCACGAGCAGTACTTC
>many|TRBJ2-7|TRBD2|TRBV11-3
CASSLGLSGKEHEQYF
TGTGCCAGCAGCTTAGGTCTTAGCGGGAAGGAGCACGAGCAGTACTTC
>few|TRBJ2-3|-|TRBV7-9
CASSFGQSPGTDTQYF
TGTGCCAGCAGCTTTGGACAGTCCCCTGGCACAGATACGCAGTATTTT
>-|TRBJ2-3|TRBD2|TRBV28
CASSFWAGAQDTQYF
TGTGCCAGCAGTTTTTGGGCGGGAGCACAAGATACGCAGTATTTT
>many|TRBJ2-3|-|TRBV20-1
CSARPPSGFPMNTDTQYF
TGCAGTGCTAGACCCCCCTCCGGATTTCCTATGAACACAGATACGCAGTATTTT
>-|TRBJ2-1|-|TRBV11-3
CASSLGVGGLYNEQFF
TGTGCCAGCAGCCTAGGGGTGGGAGGACTATACAATGAGCAGTTCTTC
>many|TRBJ2-3|-|TRBV3-1
CASSQITTDTQYF
TGTGCCAGCAGCCAGATCACGACAGATACGCAGTATTTT
>many|TRBJ2-7|-|TRBV5-1
CASRAGRDVYEQYF
TGCGCCAGCAGAGCTGGCAGGGACGTTTACGAGCAGTACTTC
>many|TRBJ1-4|-|TRBV3-1
CASSKIGTATNEKLFF
TGTGCCAGCAGCAAGATCGGGACGGCAACTAATGAAAAACTGTTTTTT
>many|TRBJ2-5|-|TRBV14
CASSYGTHQETQYF
TGTGCCAGCAGTTACGGGACGCACCAAGAGACCCAGTACTTC
>many|TRBJ2-7|TRBD2|TRBV10-3
CATRGLAGGNYEQYF
TGTGCCACCCGGGGGCTAGCGGGAGGTAACTACGAGCAGTACTTC
>many|TRBJ1-2|TRBD1|TRBV20-1
CSAEGQGSGGYTF
TGCAGTGCTGAGGGACAGGGGTCTGGTGGCTACACCTTC
>many|TRBJ2-5|-|TRBV20-1
CSAIGLEETQYF
TGCAGTGCTATTGGGTTGGAGGAGACCCAGTACTTC
>many|TRBJ2-7|TRBD2|TRBV20-1
CSASKAGGLDEQYF
TGCAGTGCTAGTAAAGCGGGAGGCCTCGACGAGCAGTACTTC
>-|TRBJ1-2|-|TRBV14
CASSQKLLYGYTF
TGTGCCAGCAGCCAAAAGCTCCTCTATGGCTACACCTTC
>-|TRBJ2-7|TRBD1|TRBV20-1
CSASFIQGTYEQYF
TGCAGTGCTAGTTTTATACAGGGGACCTACGAGCAGTACTTC
>many|TRBJ2-1|TRBD2|TRBV7-8
CASSPRTSGIVGQFF
TGTGCCAGCAGCCCCCGGACTAGCGGGATTGTAGGGCAGTTCTTC
>many|TRBJ2-2|TRBD2|TRBV28
CASSRGTSGMVGELFF
TGTGCCAGCAGTCGAGGGACTAGCGGGATGGTCGGGGAGCTGTTTTTT
>-|TRBJ2-5|-|TRBV10-2
CASSESAAGTTRETQYF
TGCGCCAGCAGTGAGTCAGCCGCCGGGACAACGAGGGAGACCCAGTACTTC
>few|TRBJ2-7|TRBD1|TRBV24-1
CATSGSTGTGALYEQYF
TGTGCCACCAGTGGAAGTACCGGGACAGGGGCTTTATACGAGCAGTACTTC
>-|TRBJ2-7|TRBD2|TRBV7-9
CASSRGLSSGTSYEQYF
TGTGCCAGCAGCCGCGGTTTGTCTAGCGGGACATCCTACGAGCAGTACTTC
>-|TRBJ1-5|-|TRBV19
CTSSIGQSNQPQHF
TGTACCAGTAGTATAGGACAGAGCAATCAGCCCCAGCATTTT
>few|TRBJ2-5|-|TRBV5-1
CASSGGDRQETQYF
TGCGCCAGCAGCGGGGGGGACAGACAAGAGACCCAGTACTTC
>-|TRBJ2-2|TRBD1|TRBV2
CAGSDRVNTGELFF
TGTGCCGGTAGCGACAGGGTTAACACCGGGGAGCTGTTTTTT
>-|TRBJ2-7|-|TRBV11-2
CASRYTGGGSYEQYF
TGTGCCAGCAGGTATACTGGAGGGGGCTCCTACGAGCAGTACTTC
>many|TRBJ2-5|TRBD2|TRBV28
CASSPGTSGRWRETQYF
TGTGCCAGCAGTCCCGGGACTAGCGGGAGGTGGCGGGAGACCCAGTACTTC